Described below is a single T cell receptor (beta chain) sequence and its context. Antigen specificity is unknown. The PBMCs were taken from around 9.1 ml of fresh peripheral blood. RNA transcripts yielded amplified TCR beta CDR3 regions. A first-round RT-PCR of the TCR CDR3 used the HTBI primer set. TCRdb fed the multiplex PCR reads into MiXCR, producing one record per CDR3 protein. The repertoire holds about 640,000 distinct CDR3 sequences, 20% to 25% seen once, with about 35% in the top ten. V was shortened by 5 bases and J by 6 bases, with 17 bases between the two germline ends. The CDR3 spans 15 residues. Germline V CDR1 and CDR2: PRHDT, FYEKMQ (reference sequence). The sample originates from a study of T cells in Graves' hyperthyroidism and ophthalmopathy. Study information: At the time of initial diagnosis and before any treatment, peripheral blood was collected.

The study, taken as a whole, reports: Stable hyperthyroidism and ophthalmopathy were separated using 13 V-J signatures. Blood also showed most of the thyroid clonotypes that were expanded above 0.001.

This rearrangement joins TRBV13 to TRBJ2-1; TRBD1 is a possible D gene (7 bases). This clonotype was obtained from a young man with Graves' ophthalmopathy. The specimen was blood. The CDR3 reads CASSVDAGQTNEQFF. The CDR3 nucleotides are TGTGCCAGCAGCGTAGATGCGGGACAGACCAATGAGCAGTTCTTC.